This note documents a single TCR beta chain sequence. These data belong to a study of blood T cell repertoires in COVID-19. V lost 10 bases, J lost 4 bases, and 8 bases stayed unmatched. Germline lookup yields CDR1 LNHDA and CDR2 SQIVND (reference sequence). The CDR3 spans 13 residues. Study processing details: Researchers report that nucleated cell counts were estimated from reference gene primer amplification. Using immunoSEQ multiplex PCR, the repertoire was profiled, and TCRdb retains in-frame clones only, with some absent. V, J and clone size are taken as reported in that table, and D and trimming were inferred from the DNA itself. The repertoire consists of 150,000 to 200,000 clones, with roughly four fifths occurring once and the leading ten covering 7.6%.

The rearrangement uses TRBV19 and TRBJ2-5; TRBD1 matches at 8 bases. This sequence was found in a woman between 70 and 85 years old with COVID-19, enrolled during active disease. Sequenced input: peripheral blood. The CDR3 DNA sequence: TGTGCCACCCAGGACAGGGCTTTAGAGACCCAGTACTTC. This translates into CATQDRALETQYF. Complete variable domain (other parts from reference TRBV19 and TRBJ2-5): DGGITQSPKYLFRKEGQNVTLSCEQNLNHDAMYWYRQDPGQGLRLIYYSQIVNDFQKGDIAEGYSVSREKKESFPLTVTSAQKNPTAFYLCATQDRALETQYFGPGTRLLVL.